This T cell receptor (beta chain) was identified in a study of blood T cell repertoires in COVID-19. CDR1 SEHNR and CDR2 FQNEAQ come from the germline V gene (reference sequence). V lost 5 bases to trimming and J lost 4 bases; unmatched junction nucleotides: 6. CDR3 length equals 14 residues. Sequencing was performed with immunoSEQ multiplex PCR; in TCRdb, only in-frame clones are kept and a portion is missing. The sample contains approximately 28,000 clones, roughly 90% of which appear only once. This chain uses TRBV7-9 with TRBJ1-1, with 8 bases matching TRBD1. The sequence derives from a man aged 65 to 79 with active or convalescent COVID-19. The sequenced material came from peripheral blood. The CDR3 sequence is CASSVGQGATEAFF. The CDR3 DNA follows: TGTGCCAGCAGCGTAGGACAGGGAGCCACTGAAGCTTTCTTT.